The clone carrying this T cell receptor (beta chain) has a count of ten or more. What it binds is unknown. A junction boundary mismatches the germline segment, possibly from a read error. Sequencing ends 3 residues short of the CDR3 end; the germline J gene provides the rest. This specimen belongs to a study of T cell clonality in common variable immunodeficiency. Study-wide results and caveats: Compared with healthy controls, CVID subjects showed increased TCRbeta clonality, mostly in about a third.

Germline V gene lookup returns CDR1 SGHNT and CDR2 YYREEE (reference sequence). This CDR3 is 16 amino acids long. The data were produced by immunoSEQ multiplex PCR, yet TCRdb's version contains in-frame clones alone and is incomplete. This sample carries tens of thousands of clones, none of them present only once. The clonotype was recovered from a person between 18 and 70 years old in good health. The sequencing sample was made of peripheral blood mononuclear cells. The gene calls are TRBV5-4 and TRBJ2-3; 10 bases map to TRBD2. The part of the CDR3 DNA that was read is TGTGCCAGCACCTTGTTTCTAGCGGGAGCGGAAGATACG. It specifies CASTLFLAGAEDT. The complete CDR3 protein is CASTLFLAGAEDTQYF.